This entry concerns a single TCR beta chain. Its specificity is not known. V was pared by 3 bases and J by 6 bases, with 6 bases between. The CDR3 loop spans 12 amino acids. Germline CDR1 reads LNHDA; CDR2 reads SQIVND (reference sequence). Produced via immunoSEQ multiplex PCR; TCRdb's table is partial and in-frame only. The sample lists about 30,000 clones, around 80% seen once, with around 28% in the top ten. This sample was included in a study of OX40 agonist ivuxolimab in advanced cancers. Study-wide context: Partial responses were achieved by three patients, of whom one had hepatocellular carcinoma and two had cutaneous melanoma.

Study-wide results and limits: The mean number of expanded clones was higher in CD8+ T cells than in CD4+. There were also nonresponders showing low normalized T-cell clonal expansion.

Sequences were derived from CD4+ or CD8+ T cells sorted from blood, sampled in a trial of the OX40 agonist ivuxolimab. This chain links TRBV19 with TRBJ2-1; D is possibly TRBD2 (6 bases). The TCR comes from an adult with an advanced solid tumor such as melanoma, head and neck, liver or kidney cancer. The CDR3 coding sequence is TGTGCCAGTAGTATCGGGGGCAATGAGCAGTTCTTC. Translated, it gives CASSIGGNEQFF.